This record covers a single T cell receptor (beta chain). This entry comes from a study of blood T cell repertoires in COVID-19. Study-wide background: COVID-19 samples collected from the United States, Italy and Spain covered acute and convalescent phases.

In the original workflow: Reference gene primer amplification in the assay estimated nucleated cell counts. Generated by immunoSEQ multiplex PCR, the TCRdb table keeps only in-frame clones and is missing some. Clone size and the V and J calls come from that table; the DNA yielded D and trimming. The data contain some 80,000 clones, roughly 79% of them singletons. This CDR3 is 17 amino acids long. Germline CDR1 reads KGHSH; CDR2 reads LQKENI. J was trimmed by 2 bases and V by 2 bases; bases with no gene match: 7. The J gene is TRBJ2-5, the V gene TRBV18; TRBD2 matches 11 bases. This receptor was obtained from an older man with acute or convalescent COVID-19. The specimen sequenced was peripheral blood. This CDR3 reads CASSPWLAGGSQETQYF. The CDR3 DNA sequence: TGTGCCAGCTCACCATGGCTAGCGGGGGGATCTCAAGAGACCCAGTACTTC.